This T cell receptor (beta chain) was documented in a study of CD8+CD57+ T cells in acquired aplastic anemia. Study information: Quantities of DNA derived from sorted CD4+ and CD8+ cells averaged approximately 3 ug.

In patients chosen for sequencing, flow cytometry had shown CD8+CD57+ cell expansion. The germline gives CDR1 LNHDA, CDR2 SQIVND (reference sequence). V lost 8 bases, J lost 0 bases, and 14 bases lay in between. This CDR3 has 15 amino acids. Genomic DNA acted as the template from which TCR beta VDJ combination and CDR3 sequence profiling were carried out. TCRdb fed the reads into MiXCR, producing one record per CDR3 protein. The sample contains 150,000 to 200,000 distinct CDR3 sequences, around half of which appear only once. The V call is TRBV19, the J call TRBJ2-1; no definite D call. Sequencing was done on a sample of sorted CD4+, CD8+, or CD8+CD57+ T cells (not recorded which) from PBMCs. This receptor was identified in a human donor with aplastic anemia. DNA for the CDR3: TGTGCCAGTGCCCCAGGCAGAAGCTCCTACAATGAGCAGTTCTTC. The encoded protein is CASAPGRSSYNEQFF.